These 20 T cell receptor beta chains came from one sample sequenced in a study of blood T cell repertoires in COVID-19. Assay: immunoSEQ multiplex PCR; the TCRdb copy retains only in-frame clones and omits some. The table records 300,000 to 350,000 clones, roughly 90% of them present only once. Sequencing was performed on peripheral blood. These receptors all come from a man between 18 and 29 years old with active or convalescent COVID-19.

The rearrangement uses TRBV10-3 and TRBJ1-4; D uncertain. The V end was cut by 8 bases, the J end by 8 bases, with 21 bases between. Germline CDR1 ENHRY, CDR2 SYGVKD. CDR3 length: 15 residues. DNA for the CDR3: TGTGCCATCGGACTTTCGGGAGCGAGTGGGGAAAAACTGTTTTTT. Protein product: CAIGLSGASGEKLFF.

The chain carries TRBV11-2 and TRBJ2-7, with TRBD1 matching 7 bases. There are 13 residues in the CDR3. Germline trimming cut 4 bases from V and 4 bases from J; bases unmatched to any gene: 4. CDR1 SGHAT and CDR2 FQNNGV come from the germline V gene. CDR3 DNA: TGTGCCAGCAGCTCTACAGGGGTGTACGAGCAGTACTTC. Protein: CASSSTGVYEQYF. The full variable domain, with the rest looked up from reference TRBV11-2 and TRBJ2-7, is EAGVAQSPRYKIIEKRQSVAFWCNPISGHATLYWYQQILGQGPKLLIQFQNNGVVDDSQLPKDRFSAERLKGVDSTLKIQPAKLEDSAVYLCASSSTGVYEQYFGPGTRLTVT.

This CDR3 is CASSHRGHEQFF. For the CDR3, the DNA is TGTGCCAGCAGCCACAGGGGGCATGAGCAGTTCTTC. The chain employs TRBV14 and TRBJ2-1; 8 bases fit TRBD1. The germline V gene has CDR1 SGHDN and CDR2 FVKESK. The CDR3 consists of 12 residues. Trimming at V came to 3 bases and at J to 8 bases, leaving 0 bases not matched to a gene.

This chain connects TRBV5-8 to TRBJ2-3; D uncertain. This CDR3 region has 13 residues. Trimming took off 0 bases at V and 2 bases at J, with 4 bases between the two ends. From germline, CDR1 is SGHTS and CDR2 YDEGEE. Here the CDR3 reads CASSLGYTDTQYF. The CDR3 bases are TGTGCCAGCAGCTTGGGCTACACAGATACGCAGTATTTT.

The rearrangement links TRBV4-3 to TRBJ2-7, with 9 nucleotides matching TRBD1. The germline CDR1 and CDR2 sequences are LGHNA and YSLEER. With 4 bases clipped from V and 1 base from J, the junction kept 5 bases outside the gene matches. This CDR3 spans 15 amino acids. CDR3 protein: CASSRTGTGSYEQYF. CDR3 in DNA: TGCGCCAGCAGCCGCACCGGGACAGGGTCCTACGAGCAGTACTTC.

V is TRBV6-1 and J is TRBJ1-1, with 9 positions matching TRBD1. There are 12 residues in the CDR3. CDR1 MNHNS and CDR2 SASEGT come from the germline V gene. With 2 bases clipped from V and 12 bases from J, the junction kept 4 bases outside the gene matches. CDR3 amino acids: CASSEYRGLTFF. CDR3 coding DNA: TGTGCCAGCAGTGAATACAGGGGGCTTACTTTCTTT.

The CDR3 sequence is CATSDPGQGSTGELFF. The CDR3 DNA follows: TGTGCCACCAGTGATCCCGGACAGGGGAGCACCGGGGAGCTGTTTTTT. The genes are TRBV24-1 and TRBJ2-2; 9 bases align to TRBD1. The CDR3 spans 16 residues. Germline V CDR1 and CDR2: KGHDR, SFDVKD. With 3 bases clipped from V and 4 bases from J, the junction kept 5 bases outside the gene matches.

This clone was detected only once. The genes are TRBV3-1 (or the pseudogene TRBV3-2) and TRBJ2-2, with 12 bases matching TRBD2. The CDR3 totals 16 residues. V shed 3 bases and J 5 bases; nucleotides not matched to a gene: 4. Per germline, CDR1 LGHDT and CDR2 YNNKEL (reference sequence). CDR3 residues: CASSQVGTSGTGELFF. As DNA, the CDR3 is TGTGCCAGCAGCCAGGTTGGGACTAGCGGGACCGGGGAGCTGTTTTTT.

The gene calls are TRBV5-1 and TRBJ2-5; 7 bases agree with TRBD1. The CDR3 contains 12 residues. With 5 bases clipped from V and 3 bases from J, the junction kept 1 base outside the gene matches. Germline values: CDR1 SGHRS, CDR2 YFSETQ. The CDR3 spells CASRGTEETQYF. For the CDR3, the DNA is TGCGCCAGCAGAGGGACAGAAGAGACCCAGTACTTC.

This chain uses TRBV6-4 with TRBJ2-3, with a weak D call TRBD2 (6 bases). Germline V gives CDR1 MRHNA, CDR2 SNTAGT. This CDR3 contains 14 residues. Trimming took off 3 bases at V and 5 bases at J, with 12 bases between the two ends. The CDR3 sequence is CASSEVGGEDTQYF. The DNA of the CDR3 is TGTGCCAGCAGTGAGGTAGGAGGGGAAGATACGCAGTATTTT.

This rearrangement joins TRBV7-2 to TRBJ2-7, with TRBD2 matching 8 bases. Losses at the gene ends were 3 bases for V and 3 bases for J; bases not matched to a gene: 10. The CDR3 runs 16 residues. The V gene's germline CDR1 is SGHTA and CDR2 FQGNSA. CDR3 residues: CASSLGISGTYYEQYF. The CDR3 DNA is TGTGCCAGCAGCTTGGGGATTAGCGGGACCTACTACGAGCAGTACTTC.

This chain links TRBV7-9 with TRBJ2-3; the match to TRBD1 covers 11 bases. Trimming removed 4 bases from V and 3 bases from J; junction bases left unmatched: 9. This CDR3 has 17 residues. The germline V gene has CDR1 SEHNR and CDR2 FQNEAQ (reference sequence). The CDR3 reads CASSSGTGGVRTDTQYF. As DNA, the CDR3 is TGTGCCAGCAGCTCCGGGACAGGGGGAGTAAGGACAGATACGCAGTATTTT.

V gene TRBV4-1 combines with J gene TRBJ1-1, with D maybe TRBD1 (5 bases). CDR1 and CDR2 (germline): MGHRA, YSYEKL. Deletions cut 0 bases from V and 1 base from J, with 9 bases between. This CDR3 spans 15 amino acids. The CDR3 protein is CASSQDQRGNTEAFF. CDR3 DNA: TGCGCCAGCAGCCAAGATCAAAGGGGGAACACTGAAGCTTTCTTT.

The chain joins TRBV4-1 to TRBJ2-5, with D possibly TRBD2 on 6 matching bases. The V gene lost 5 bases and the J gene lost 3 bases, with 13 bases spanning the gap. The CDR3 covers 14 residues. CDR1 is MGHRA and CDR2 is YSYEKL in the germline V gene. Written as DNA, the CDR3 is TGCGCCAGCAGCTACCGGGGACTTGAAGAGACCCAGTACTTC. Translation gives CASSYRGLEETQYF.

There are a few counts of this clone. The CDR3 is CASSNPGQNYGYTF. The CDR3 nucleotides read TGTGCCAGCAGCAACCCGGGACAGAACTATGGCTACACCTTC. The chain couples TRBV7-8 to TRBJ1-2; 7 bases match TRBD1. Germline assignment: CDR1 SGHVS and CDR2 FQNEAQ. The CDR3 spans 14 residues. Unmatched junction bases numbered 5, after V lost 5 bases and J lost 2 bases.

This clone appeared a single time. V is TRBV2 and J is TRBJ2-5; D ambiguous. The V end lost 8 bases, the J end lost 2 bases, and 12 bases lay between the germline ends. Per germline, CDR1 SNHLY and CDR2 FYNNEI. The CDR3 spans 13 residues. As DNA, the CDR3 is TGTGCCAGCCTACGTGGGCCTCAAGAGACCCAGTACTTC. Translated, it gives CASLRGPQETQYF.

V usage is TRBV28 and J usage is TRBJ1-5; D possibly corresponds to TRBD1 (5 bases). This CDR3 spans 15 amino acids. The germline V and J ends were trimmed by 6 bases and 2 bases, with 14 bases remaining between them. The germline gives CDR1 MDHEN, CDR2 SYDVKM. The CDR3 here is CASSLAGDGNQPQHF. The CDR3 nucleotides are TGTGCCAGCAGCCTTGCGGGGGATGGCAATCAGCCCCAGCATTTT.

As concerns this clone: Other DNA sequences of this sample code for an identical CDR3. CDR3 residues: CASSLGATNEKLFF. As DNA, the CDR3 is TGCGCCAGCAGCTTGGGGGCCACGAATGAAAAACTGTTTTTT. The chain recombines TRBV5-1 with TRBJ1-4, with D unresolved. V was trimmed by 0 bases and J by 5 bases, leaving 8 bases between them. The CDR3 covers 14 residues. Germline loops: CDR1 SGHRS, CDR2 YFSETQ. The whole variable domain, filled in from reference TRBV5-1 and TRBJ1-4, reads KAGVTQTPRYLIKTRGQQVTLSCSPISGHRSVSWYQQTPGQGLQFLFEYFSETQRNKGNFPGRFSGRQFSNSRSEMNVSTLELGDSALYLCASSLGATNEKLFFGSGTQLSVL.

The rearrangement links TRBV12-5 to TRBJ1-5; D is perhaps TRBD1 (5 bases). The germline gives CDR1 LGHNT, CDR2 FRNRAP. V lost 3 bases and J lost 5, with 26 bases in between. This CDR3 has 19 amino acids. CDR3 loop: CASGFFGGSTQGFDQPQHF. In DNA, the CDR3 is TGTGCTAGTGGTTTTTTTGGTGGGTCGACTCAGGGATTCGATCAGCCCCAGCATTTT.

The rearrangement joins TRBV11-1 to TRBJ2-7, with a weak D call TRBD1 (5 bases). Germline lookup yields CDR1 SGHAT and CDR2 FQDESV (reference sequence). This CDR3 has 13 residues. With 6 bases removed from V and 4 bases from J, the gap between germline ends came to 13 bases. The CDR3 region is CASRARGGYEQYF. CDR3 DNA sequence: TGTGCCAGCAGAGCTAGGGGCGGATACGAGCAGTACTTC. The entire variable domain, with the rest obtained from reference TRBV11-1 and TRBJ2-7, is as follows: EAEVAQSPRYKITEKSQAVAFWCDPISGHATLYWYRQILGQGPELLVQFQDESVVDDSQLPKDRFSAERLKGVDSTLKIQPAELGDSAMYLCASRARGGYEQYFGPGTRLTVT.